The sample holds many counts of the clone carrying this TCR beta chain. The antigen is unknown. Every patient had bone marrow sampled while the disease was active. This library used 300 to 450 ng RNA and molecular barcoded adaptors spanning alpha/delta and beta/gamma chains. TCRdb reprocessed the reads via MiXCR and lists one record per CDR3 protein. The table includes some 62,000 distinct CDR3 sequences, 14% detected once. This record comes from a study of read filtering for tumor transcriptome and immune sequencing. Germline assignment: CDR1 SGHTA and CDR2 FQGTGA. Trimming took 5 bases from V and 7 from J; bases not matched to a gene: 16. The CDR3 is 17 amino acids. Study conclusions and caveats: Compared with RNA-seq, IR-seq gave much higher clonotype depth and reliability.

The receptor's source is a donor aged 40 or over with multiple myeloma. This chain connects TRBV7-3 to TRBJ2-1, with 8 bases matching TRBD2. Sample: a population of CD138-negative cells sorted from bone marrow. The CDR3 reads CASSALASGPLSNEQFF. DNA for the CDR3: TGTGCCAGCAGCGCACTGGCTAGCGGGCCTCTTTCTAATGAGCAGTTCTTC.